This T cell receptor beta chain is from a study of vaccination and CD4 T cells after COVID-19. Noted treatment: roughly 10-day PBMC culture with coronavirus spike peptide pools or control peptides (ViraFEST assay). With the Oncomine TCR Beta short-read assay, DNA from cultured CD4+ T cells was sequenced. TCRdb fed the PCR reads into MiXCR, producing one record per CDR3 protein. The repertoire holds some 16,000 distinct CDR3 sequences, with around 53% as singletons. This clonotype was seen a few times. Antigen unknown. The sequenced sample was CD4+ T cells from blood, cultured in vitro, obtained before SARS-CoV-2 vaccination. The receptor was isolated from a human donor who had recovered from COVID-19.

In DNA form, the CDR3 reads TGTGCCAGTCAACAGGGGGCCAACACAGATACGCAGTATTTT. Encoded protein: CASQQGANTDTQYF. This sequence joins TRBV7-2 and TRBJ2-3; 9 bases fit TRBD1. J was trimmed by 2 bases and V by 9 bases; bases with no gene match: 6. Germline-derived CDR1 and CDR2 are SGHTA and FQGNSA. There are 14 residues in the CDR3.